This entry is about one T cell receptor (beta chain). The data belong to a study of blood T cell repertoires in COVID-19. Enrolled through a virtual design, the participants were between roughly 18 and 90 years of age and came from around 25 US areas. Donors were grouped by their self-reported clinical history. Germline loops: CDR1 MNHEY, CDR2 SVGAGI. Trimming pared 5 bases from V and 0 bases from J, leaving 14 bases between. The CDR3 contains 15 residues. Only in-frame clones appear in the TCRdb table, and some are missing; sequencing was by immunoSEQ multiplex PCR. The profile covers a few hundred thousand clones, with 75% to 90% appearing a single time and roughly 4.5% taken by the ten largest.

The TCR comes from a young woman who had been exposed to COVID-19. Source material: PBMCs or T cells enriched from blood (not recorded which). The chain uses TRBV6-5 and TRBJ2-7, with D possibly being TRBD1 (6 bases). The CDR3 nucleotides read TGTGCCAGCAGTAAACAGGGCCCGAGCTCCTACGAGCAGTACTTC. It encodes CASSKQGPSSYEQYF.